These 27 T cell receptor beta chains came from one sample sequenced in a study of shared clonotypes between healthy human individuals. The repertoire was sequenced with immunoSEQ multiplex PCR; TCRdb's copy has only in-frame clones and lacks some. The sample carries over a million clones, 60% to 80% recorded once. Sequenced material: memory CD4+ T cells sorted from blood. This sample's subset: CD45RA-negative fraction. Receptor source: a young man in good health.

The rearrangement joins TRBV10-3 to TRBJ2-2; D gene uncertain. CDR1 and CDR2 (germline): ENHRY, SYGVKD. The CDR3 is made up of 16 amino acids. The ends were cut back, 0 bases at V and 1 base at J, with 9 bases in the middle. As DNA, the CDR3 is TGTGCCATCAGTGAGTCGGTCTTCTTGAACACCGGGGAGCTGTTTTTT. As protein: CAISESVFLNTGELFF.

The chain combines TRBV2 with TRBJ2-1; TRBD2 is a possible D gene (5 bases). Trimming removed 4 bases from V and 7 bases from J, with 11 bases in between. Germline V CDR1 and CDR2: SNHLY, FYNNEI. The CDR3 sequence is 13 residues long. CDR3: CASSVNIANEQFF. The CDR3, as DNA: TGTGCCAGCAGTGTAAACATAGCGAATGAGCAGTTCTTC.

The CDR3 region has the DNA TGTGCCAGCAGTGAAAGTGTAGGACGGACCACCAATGAGCAGTTCTTC. Encoded protein: CASSESVGRTTNEQFF. The chain carries TRBV25-1 and TRBJ2-1; D remains ambiguous. The CDR3 totals 16 residues. Germline loops: CDR1 MGHDK, CDR2 SYGVNS. Deletions cut 2 bases from V and 6 bases from J, with 17 bases between.

The rearrangement links TRBV2 to TRBJ2-1; no definite D call. Trimming cost V 6 bases and J 0 bases, with 12 bases left between them. This CDR3 has 15 residues. In germline, CDR1 is SNHLY, CDR2 FYNNEI. The CDR3, as DNA: TGTGCCAGCAGGGTTGGGCAGAGCTCCTACAATGAGCAGTTCTTC. It codes for CASRVGQSSYNEQFF.

The table lists this clone with many counts. This specimen includes other DNA sequences encoding the same CDR3. The chain combines TRBV19 with TRBJ1-1; the D gene is possibly TRBD1 (5 bases). Germline CDR1 and CDR2: LNHDA and SQIVND (reference sequence). Trimming took off 6 bases at V and 1 base at J, with 9 bases between the two ends. The CDR3 contains 13 residues. The CDR3 here is CASSPTGNTEAFF. CDR3 coding DNA: TGTGCCAGTAGCCCTACAGGGAACACTGAAGCTTTCTTT.

This chain joins TRBV4-3 and TRBJ2-7, with D possibly being TRBD2 (6 bases). Germline lookup yields CDR1 LGHNA and CDR2 YSLEER. The V gene lost 2 bases and the J gene lost 6 bases, with 8 bases spanning the gap. The CDR3 consists of 12 residues. The CDR3 region is CASSQSGVEQYF. CDR3 DNA sequence: TGCGCCAGCAGCCAATCGGGAGTCGAGCAGTACTTC.

The CDR3 protein is CASSFAGQGATEAFF. The CDR3 DNA reads as TGCGCCAGCAGCTTTGCGGGACAGGGGGCCACTGAAGCTTTCTTT. The chain joins TRBV5-1 to TRBJ1-1, with 12 bases that match TRBD1. The CDR3 totals 15 residues. Germline V gene data show CDR1 as SGHRS and CDR2 as YFSETQ. J lost 4 bases, V lost 2 bases, and 3 bases had no gene match.

The V call is TRBV6-4, the J call TRBJ2-3; 8 bases are shared with TRBD1. After removal of 5 bases from V and 2 bases from J, the junction contained 9 bases not matched to a gene. The CDR3 consists of 16 residues. Germline CDR1 MRHNA, CDR2 SNTAGT. The CDR3 loop is CASSTETGGLTDTQYF. The CDR3 nucleotides read TGTGCCAGCAGTACCGAAACAGGGGGACTCACAGATACGCAGTATTTT.

This chain uses TRBV5-4 with TRBJ2-5; 7 nucleotides agree with TRBD2. V lost 0 bases, J lost 4 bases, and 9 bases stayed unmatched. CDR3 size: 16 residues. Germline V CDR1 and CDR2: SGHNT, YYREEE (reference sequence). This chain's CDR3 is CASSLASTGGRETQYF. For the CDR3, the DNA is TGTGCCAGCAGCTTGGCCTCAACTGGCGGGAGAGAGACCCAGTACTTC.

J is TRBJ2-7 and V is TRBV5-1; 9 bases map to TRBD1. Per the germline V gene, CDR1 is SGHRS and CDR2 is YFSETQ. The CDR3 spans 16 residues. Trimming at V came to 0 bases and at J to 5 bases, leaving 9 bases not matched to a gene. In DNA form, the CDR3 reads TGCGCCAGCAGCTTGGATTTCGGGACAGGGAACCACGAGCAGTACTTC. It is translated as CASSLDFGTGNHEQYF.

The chain employs TRBV30 and TRBJ2-5, with 7 nucleotides matching TRBD1. This CDR3 spans 14 amino acids. V lost 2 bases and J lost 4; bases outside the gene matches: 7. Germline V gene data show CDR1 as GTSNPN and CDR2 as SVGIG (reference sequence). Here the CDR3 DNA reads TGTGCCTGGAGTAGTAAGCCAGGGGGAGAGACCCAGTACTTC. Encoded protein: CAWSSKPGGETQYF.

The rearrangement joins TRBV5-4 to TRBJ2-7, with TRBD2 matching 7 bases. The CDR3 is made up of 15 amino acids. After removal of 2 bases from V and 3 bases from J, the junction contained 8 bases not matched to a gene. CDR1 is SGHNT, CDR2 YYREEE, per germline (reference sequence). CDR3 protein: CASSLGSSGVYEQYF. For the CDR3, the DNA is TGTGCCAGCAGCTTAGGCTCTAGCGGCGTCTACGAGCAGTACTTC.

The sample holds one count of this clone. Here the CDR3 reads CASSYYGTSGETQYF. In DNA, the CDR3 is TGTGCCAGCAGTTACTACGGGACTAGCGGGGAGACCCAGTACTTC. The chain couples TRBV6-5 to TRBJ2-5; 12 positions agree with TRBD2. The CDR3 runs 15 residues. Germline V gene sequence: CDR1 MNHEY, CDR2 SVGAGI. After removal of 1 base from V and 5 bases from J, the junction contained 2 bases not matched to a gene.

The chain uses TRBV2 and TRBJ2-7; a possible D gene is TRBD2 (5 bases). From germline, CDR1 is SNHLY and CDR2 FYNNEI. This CDR3 spans 14 amino acids. V was cut by 6 bases and J by 5 bases, with 17 bases left in between. CDR3 amino acids: CASSDRFTRNEQYF. The CDR3 DNA follows: TGTGCCAGCAGCGACCGGTTTACTAGGAACGAGCAGTACTTC.

Concerning this clone: The same CDR3 can be traced to other DNA sequences in this sample. V and J are TRBV5-1 and TRBJ2-3; 7 nucleotides align to TRBD1. Germline-derived CDR1 and CDR2 are SGHRS and YFSETQ. The J segment lost 0 bases and the V segment lost 4 bases, leaving 5 bases of the junction unmatched. The CDR3 contains 15 residues. CDR3 sequence: CASSLGTASTDTQYF. The CDR3 DNA reads TGCGCCAGCAGCCTAGGGACAGCTAGCACAGATACGCAGTATTTT.

V is TRBV2 and J is TRBJ1-3, with D maybe TRBD1 (6 bases). The CDR3 consists of 17 residues. CDR1 and CDR2 (germline): SNHLY, FYNNEI. V lost 2 bases and J 2 bases, leaving 16 bases between the germline ends. The CDR3 DNA reads TGTGCCAGCAGTGAATATTCGGGGGGGGCTGCTGGAAACACCATATATTTT. It translates to CASSEYSGGAAGNTIYF.

This clone was detected a few times. This rearrangement joins TRBV6-1 to TRBJ1-1; TRBD1 matches 7 bases. The CDR3 is 16 residues long. The V gene end was trimmed by 4 bases and the J gene end by 0 bases; junction bases not matched to a gene: 8. Germline CDR1 and CDR2: MNHNS and SASEGT. CDR3 nucleotide sequence: TGTGCCAGCAGTGCTGAACAGGGACAGATGAACACTGAAGCTTTCTTT. This codes for CASSAEQGQMNTEAFF.

This clone was counted a few times. The chain employs TRBV6-1 and TRBJ2-6, with 8 positions matching TRBD1. Germline CDR1 and CDR2: MNHNS and SASEGT. Trimming took 7 bases from V and 2 from J; bases not matched to a gene: 1. This CDR3 contains 14 residues. CDR3 in amino acids: CASTGGAGANVLTF. For the CDR3, the DNA is TGTGCCAGCACAGGGGGCGCTGGGGCCAACGTCCTGACTTTC.

The chain couples TRBV2 to TRBJ2-5, with TRBD2 matching 7 bases. The V segment lost 11 bases and the J segment 3 bases; nucleotides outside the gene matches: 9. Germline V gene lookup returns CDR1 SNHLY and CDR2 FYNNEI. CDR3 length: 13 amino acids. This CDR3 is CAGHWTREETQYF. CDR3 nucleotide sequence: TGTGCCGGACATTGGACTAGAGAAGAGACCCAGTACTTC. The full variable domain, in which reference TRBV2 and TRBJ2-5 provide the parts outside the CDR3, is EPEVTQTPSHQVTQMGQEVILRCVPISNHLYFYWYRQILGQKVEFLVSFYNNEISEKSEIFDDQFSVERPDGSNFTLKIRSTKLEDSAMYFCAGHWTREETQYFGPGTRLLVL.

This clone appeared a few times. The chain combines TRBV4-1 with TRBJ2-7; 12 nucleotides line up with TRBD2. The CDR3 totals 18 residues. V shed 1 base and J 0 bases; nucleotides not matched to a gene: 7. In germline, CDR1 is MGHRA, CDR2 YSYEKL. The CDR3 reads CASSQGLAGASNSYEQYF. CDR3 nucleotide sequence: TGCGCCAGCAGCCAAGGACTAGCGGGGGCCTCAAACTCCTACGAGCAGTACTTC.

In its sample, this clone was seen once. The V and J genes are TRBV19 and TRBJ1-1; D possibly corresponds to TRBD1 (6 bases). The CDR3 loop spans 14 amino acids. Germline V lookup: CDR1 LNHDA, CDR2 SQIVND (reference sequence). Trimming left V 5 bases short and J 4 bases short, with 14 bases between. For the CDR3, the DNA is TGTGCCAGTAGTCTACAGGGAGGGACCACTGAAGCTTTCTTT. It translates to CASSLQGGTTEAFF.

This sequence joins TRBV30 and TRBJ2-2; 9 bases match TRBD2. Germline CDR1 is GTSNPN and CDR2 is SVGIG (reference sequence). J lost 4 bases, V lost 7 bases, and 19 bases had no gene match. The CDR3 has 18 residues. The CDR3 bases are TGTGCCTCCCCCCTCGGCAGCGGGGGGATGAAGGGCACCGGGGAGCTGTTTTTT. Encoded protein: CASPLGSGGMKGTGELFF.

The gene calls are TRBV7-2 and TRBJ2-1, with D perhaps TRBD2 (5 bases). CDR1 is SGHTA, CDR2 FQGNSA, per germline. Trimming shortened V by 8 bases and J by 7 bases, and 12 bases separated the two germline ends. This CDR3 has 12 residues. As DNA, the CDR3 is TGTGCCAGCGGACTTCTAGGGAATGAGCAGTTCTTC. Translation gives CASGLLGNEQFF.

The chain employs TRBV19 and TRBJ1-4; tentative D call: TRBD1 (5 bases). The germline V gene has CDR1 LNHDA and CDR2 SQIVND (reference sequence). The CDR3 totals 15 residues. V lost 3 bases, J lost 13 bases, and 21 bases lay in between. The CDR3 coding sequence is TGTGCCAGTAGTATCCTAGGGGCAGAGGGCGGAGGACTGTTTTTT. Its protein is CASSILGAEGGGLFF.

CDR3 DNA sequence: TGTGCCAGCGGCCAGGGACAGAAATTCCAAGAGACCCAGTACTTC. Translated, it gives CASGQGQKFQETQYF. The chain joins TRBV21-1 to TRBJ2-5; the table's D call, TRBD1, was not checked against the DNA. TRBV21-1 is classified as a pseudogene. The CDR3 contains 15 residues.

This clone was detected only a few times. The chain carries TRBV20-1 and TRBJ1-2; no clear D gene. Germline loops: CDR1 DFQATT, CDR2 SNEGSKA (reference sequence). The length of the CDR3 is 11 residues. V was shortened by 8 bases and J by 8 bases, with 15 bases between the two germline ends. For the CDR3, the DNA is TGCAGTTCTCGCACACTGGAGGGCTACACCTTC. The encoded protein is CSSRTLEGYTF.

The chain combines TRBV15 with TRBJ2-4; no clear D. The V gene lost 2 bases and the J gene lost 0 bases, with 8 bases spanning the gap. This CDR3 has 15 amino acids. CDR1 LNHNV and CDR2 YYDKDF come from the germline V gene (reference sequence). CDR3 bases: TGTGCCACCAGCAGACCCTTTCTAGCCAAAAACATTCAGTACTTC. Amino acids: CATSRPFLAKNIQYF.